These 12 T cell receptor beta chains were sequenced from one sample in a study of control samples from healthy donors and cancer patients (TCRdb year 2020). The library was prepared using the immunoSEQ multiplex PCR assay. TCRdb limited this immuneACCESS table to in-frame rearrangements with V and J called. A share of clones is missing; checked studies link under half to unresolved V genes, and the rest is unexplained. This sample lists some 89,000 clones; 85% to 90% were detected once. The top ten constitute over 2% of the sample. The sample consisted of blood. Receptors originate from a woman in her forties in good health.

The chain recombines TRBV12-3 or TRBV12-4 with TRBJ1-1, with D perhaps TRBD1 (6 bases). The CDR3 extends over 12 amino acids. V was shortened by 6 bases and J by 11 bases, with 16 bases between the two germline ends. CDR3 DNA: TGTGCCAGCAGCCGTACAGGGTTGGGTGCTTTCTTT. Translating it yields CASSRTGLGAFF.

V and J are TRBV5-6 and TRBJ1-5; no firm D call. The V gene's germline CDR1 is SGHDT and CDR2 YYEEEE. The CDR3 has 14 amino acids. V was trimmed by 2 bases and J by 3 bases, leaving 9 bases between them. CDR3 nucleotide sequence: TGTGCCAGCAGCTTACGCAGGATCAATCAGCCCCAGCATTTT. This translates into CASSLRRINQPQHF.

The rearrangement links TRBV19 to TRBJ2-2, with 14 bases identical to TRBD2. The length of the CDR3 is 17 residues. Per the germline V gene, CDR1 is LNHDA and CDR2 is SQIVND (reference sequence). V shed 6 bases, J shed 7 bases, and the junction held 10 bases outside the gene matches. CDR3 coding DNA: TGTGCCAGTAGGACTAGCGGGGGGGGGCCAACCCGCGGGGAGCTGTTTTTT. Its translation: CASRTSGGGPTRGELFF.

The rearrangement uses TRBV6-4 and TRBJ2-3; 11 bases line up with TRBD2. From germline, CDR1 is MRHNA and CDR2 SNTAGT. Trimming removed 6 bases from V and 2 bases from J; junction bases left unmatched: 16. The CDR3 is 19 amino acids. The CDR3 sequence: CASSFDGTSGRKFTDTQYF. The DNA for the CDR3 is TGTGCCAGCAGCTTTGACGGGACTAGCGGTAGAAAATTCACAGATACGCAGTATTTT.

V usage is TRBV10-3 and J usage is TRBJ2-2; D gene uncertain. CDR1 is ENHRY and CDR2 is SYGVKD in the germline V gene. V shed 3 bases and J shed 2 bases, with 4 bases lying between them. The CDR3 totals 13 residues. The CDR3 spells CAISDSNTGELFF. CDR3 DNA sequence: TGTGCCATCAGTGACAGCAACACCGGGGAGCTGTTTTTT.

The CDR3 loop reads CASSLGPYYGYTF. For the CDR3, the DNA is TGTGCCAGCAGCTTAGGCCCGTACTATGGCTACACCTTC. The chain joins TRBV7-2 to TRBJ1-2; D is undetermined. The length of the CDR3 is 13 residues. Germline assignment: CDR1 SGHTA and CDR2 FQGNSA. Trimming pared 1 base from V and 3 bases from J, leaving 6 bases between. Full variable domain (rest looked up from reference TRBV7-2 and TRBJ1-2): GAGVSQSPSNKVTEKGKDVELRCDPISGHTALYWYRQSLGQGLEFLIYFQGNSAPDKSGLPSDRFSAERTGGSVSTLTIQRTQQEDSAVYLCASSLGPYYGYTFGSGTRLTVV.

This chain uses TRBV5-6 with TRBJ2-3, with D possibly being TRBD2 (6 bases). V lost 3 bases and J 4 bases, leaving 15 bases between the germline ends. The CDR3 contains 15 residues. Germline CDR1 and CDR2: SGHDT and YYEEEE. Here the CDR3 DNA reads TGTGCCAGCAGCTCAGGGAGATCGGGGGCAGATACGCAGTATTTT. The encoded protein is CASSSGRSGADTQYF. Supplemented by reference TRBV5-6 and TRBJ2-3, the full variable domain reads DAGVTQSPTHLIKTRGQQVTLRCSPKSGHDTVSWYQQALGQGPQFIFQYYEEEERQRGNFPDRFSGHQFPNYSSELNVNALLLGDSALYLCASSSGRSGADTQYFGPGTRLTVL.

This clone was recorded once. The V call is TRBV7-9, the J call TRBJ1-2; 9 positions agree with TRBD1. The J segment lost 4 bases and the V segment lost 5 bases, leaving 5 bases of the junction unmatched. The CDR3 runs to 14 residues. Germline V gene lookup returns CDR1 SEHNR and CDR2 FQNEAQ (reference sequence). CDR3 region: CASSIPGQGYGYTF. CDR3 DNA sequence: TGTGCCAGCAGCATACCGGGACAGGGCTATGGCTACACCTTC.

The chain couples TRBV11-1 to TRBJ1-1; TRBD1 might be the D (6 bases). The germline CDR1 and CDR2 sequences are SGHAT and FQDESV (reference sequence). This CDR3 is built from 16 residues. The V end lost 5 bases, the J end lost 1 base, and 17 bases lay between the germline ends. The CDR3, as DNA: TGTGCCAGCAGCAATCGCCCCGGGACACAGAACACTGAAGCTTTCTTT. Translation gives CASSNRPGTQNTEAFF.

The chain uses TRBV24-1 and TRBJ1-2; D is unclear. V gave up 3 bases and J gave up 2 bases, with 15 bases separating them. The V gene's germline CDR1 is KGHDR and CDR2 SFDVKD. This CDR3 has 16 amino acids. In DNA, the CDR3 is TGTGCCACCAGTGATGGACCCGAGCGCCCGAACTATGGCTACACCTTC. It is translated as CATSDGPERPNYGYTF.

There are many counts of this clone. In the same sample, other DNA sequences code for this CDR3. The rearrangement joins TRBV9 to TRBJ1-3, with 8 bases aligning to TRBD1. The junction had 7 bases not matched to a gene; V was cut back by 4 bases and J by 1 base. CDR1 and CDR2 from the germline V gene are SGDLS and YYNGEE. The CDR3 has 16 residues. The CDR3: CASSTRQGSSGNTIYF. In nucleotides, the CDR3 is TGTGCCAGCAGCACACGACAGGGGTCTTCTGGAAACACCATATATTTT.

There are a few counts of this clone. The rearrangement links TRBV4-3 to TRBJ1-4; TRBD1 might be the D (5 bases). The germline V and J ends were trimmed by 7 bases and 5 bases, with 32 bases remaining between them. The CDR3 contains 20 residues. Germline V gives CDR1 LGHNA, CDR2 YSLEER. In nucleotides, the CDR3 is TGCGCCAGCATTGTCTCACCAGGAGGAGAACCGGGACCGAAAAATGAAAAACTGTTTTTT. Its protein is CASIVSPGGEPGPKNEKLFF.